The 11 T cell receptor beta chains given below trace back to one sample, sequenced in a study of cytomegalovirus exposure and HLA in healthy donors. The PCR ran on 60 Vbeta and 13 Jbeta primers. The table came from immunoSEQ multiplex PCR; TCRdb's copy has only in-frame clones and leaves some out. The sample includes about 180,000 clones, about three quarters of them seen just once. Sequenced input: PBMCs. The receptor set was obtained from a man aged 40-55 years in good health and CMV-seronegative.

The chain uses TRBV5-1 and TRBJ1-1, with a possible D match to TRBD1 (5 bases). This CDR3 is 16 amino acids long. Germline lookup yields CDR1 SGHRS and CDR2 YFSETQ. Trimming took off 0 bases at V and 2 bases at J, with 14 bases between the two ends. In nucleotides, the CDR3 is TGCGCCAGCAGCTTGGGCCTTAAACAGGCTAACACTGAAGCTTTCTTT. It specifies CASSLGLKQANTEAFF.

This clone came up a few times. V and J are TRBV5-1 and TRBJ1-1; D perhaps matches TRBD1 (5 bases). The CDR3 contains 13 residues. The germline V gene encodes CDR1 SGHRS and CDR2 YFSETQ. Trimming stripped 3 bases from V and 5 bases from J, with 11 bases between. CDR3 DNA sequence: TGCGCCAGCAGCTGGGGGGGGAGGACTGAAGCTTTCTTT. As protein: CASSWGGRTEAFF. Full variable domain (outside the CDR3, taken from reference TRBV5-1 and TRBJ1-1): KAGVTQTPRYLIKTRGQQVTLSCSPISGHRSVSWYQQTPGQGLQFLFEYFSETQRNKGNFPGRFSGRQFSNSRSEMNVSTLELGDSALYLCASSWGGRTEAFFGQGTRLTVV.

CDR3 protein: CAWSGSGLGNTIYF. In DNA form, the CDR3 reads TGTGCCTGGAGTGGTTCAGGGCTAGGAAACACCATATATTTT. The gene calls are TRBV30 and TRBJ1-3; possible D gene TRBD1, 5 bases. With 1 base removed from V and 4 bases from J, the gap between germline ends came to 11 bases. The CDR3 is made up of 14 amino acids. Looked up from germline, CDR1 is GTSNPN and CDR2 is SVGIG (reference sequence).

V and J are TRBV9 and TRBJ2-1; TRBD2 matches at 15 bases. V gave up 3 bases and J gave up 12 bases; unmatched junction bases: 4. From germline, CDR1 is SGDLS and CDR2 YYNGEE. The CDR3 length is 14 residues. CDR3 bases: TGTGCCAGCAGCGGAATGGGACTAGCGGGAGGGCAGTTCTTC. It codes for CASSGMGLAGGQFF.

The V call is TRBV7-9, the J call TRBJ1-6; 8 nucleotides agree with TRBD1. Germline-derived CDR1 and CDR2 are SEHNR and FQNEAQ (reference sequence). Losses at the gene ends were 10 bases for V and 9 bases for J; bases not matched to a gene: 20. There are 17 residues in the CDR3. The CDR3 region is CATAAKTGTGGRSPLHF. The CDR3 nucleotides read TGTGCCACAGCAGCAAAGACCGGGACAGGTGGTCGTTCACCCCTCCACTTT.

The chain couples TRBV5-5 to TRBJ1-1, with D uncertain. The germline CDR1 and CDR2 sequences are SGHKS and YYEKEE (reference sequence). V lost 4 bases, J lost 11 bases, and 18 bases lay in between. The CDR3 loop spans 13 amino acids. The CDR3 loop is CASSLGSRVLAFF. The CDR3 DNA reads as TGTGCCAGCAGCCTTGGGTCGCGGGTTTTGGCTTTCTTT.

CDR3 amino acids: CASSSPRPQGALANEQYF. The CDR3 DNA reads TGTGCCAGCAGCTCACCCCGTCCCCAGGGGGCCCTTGCGAACGAGCAGTACTTC. The J gene is TRBJ2-7, the V gene TRBV27; 8 bases agree with TRBD1. V gave up 6 bases and J gave up 5 bases; unmatched junction bases: 21. The CDR3 is 18 amino acids. Germline V gives CDR1 MNHEY, CDR2 SMNVEV (reference sequence).

CDR3 amino acids: CASTPTRGRGELFF. DNA of the CDR3: TGCGCCAGCACCCCAACGAGGGGGCGAGGGGAGCTGTTTTTT. The V and J genes are TRBV10-1 and TRBJ2-2; 7 nucleotides agree with TRBD1. Germline-derived CDR1 and CDR2 are WNHNN and SYGVQD (reference sequence). The V segment lost 7 bases and the J segment 8 bases; nucleotides outside the gene matches: 10. CDR3 length: 14 residues.

V is TRBV9 and J is TRBJ2-1; 10 bases are a match to TRBD2. Germline values: CDR1 SGDLS, CDR2 YYNGEE. The CDR3 has 15 amino acids. With V trimmed by 5 bases and J by 4 bases, 6 bases remained unmatched. CDR3 protein: CASSSSGSIYNEQFF. CDR3 sequence (DNA): TGTGCCAGCAGTTCTAGCGGGAGTATATACAATGAGCAGTTCTTC.

The chain couples TRBV5-1 to TRBJ1-1; a weak D match, TRBD1 (5 bases). Looked up from germline, CDR1 is SGHRS and CDR2 is YFSETQ. The CDR3 contains 15 residues. V was cut by 0 bases and J by 4 bases, with 13 bases left in between. In nucleotides, the CDR3 is TGCGCCAGCAGCTTGGCCATCGGGGGTACCACTGAAGCTTTCTTT. Translating it yields CASSLAIGGTTEAFF.

V and J are TRBV7-9 and TRBJ1-5; D is unresolved. Trimming took 5 bases from V and 5 from J, leaving 16 bases between them. Germline V gives CDR1 SEHNR, CDR2 FQNEAQ (reference sequence). This CDR3 comprises 15 residues. This CDR3 is CASSPWVPADQPQHF. Written as DNA, the CDR3 is TGTGCCAGCAGCCCATGGGTCCCGGCGGATCAGCCCCAGCATTTT.